Listed below are T cell receptor beta chains from one sample, sequenced in a study of blood T cell repertoires in COVID-19. Profiling relied on immunoSEQ multiplex PCR, and the TCRdb table lists in-frame clones only, not all of them. The sample includes around 220,000 clones, more than 65% of them seen just once. The sample taken for sequencing was peripheral blood. The receptors were sampled from a woman aged 40-49 years with active or convalescent COVID-19. CDR3s include the opening cysteine and the closing phenylalanine or tryptophan. Fields, in order: V gene, J gene, CDR3 length, CDR3 protein.

V gene: TRBV9; J gene: TRBJ2-7; CDR3 length: 15; CDR3 protein: CASSPYDRGRYEQYF
V gene: TRBV6-1; J gene: TRBJ2-2; CDR3 length: 15; CDR3 protein: CASSDVGGPTGELFF
V gene: TRBV5-1; J gene: TRBJ2-5; CDR3 length: 16; CDR3 protein: CASSLEGSVGRETQYF
V gene: TRBV18; J gene: TRBJ2-1; CDR3 length: 16; CDR3 protein: CASSPEIAGGPGEQFF
V gene: TRBV27; J gene: TRBJ1-2; CDR3 length: 14; CDR3 protein: CASSFIQGARGYTF
V gene: TRBV11-2; J gene: TRBJ1-1; CDR3 length: 15; CDR3 protein: CASSALQGVIAEAFF
V gene: TRBV6-5; J gene: TRBJ1-2; CDR3 length: 11; CDR3 protein: CASGQGRGYTF
V gene: TRBV28; J gene: TRBJ1-5; CDR3 length: 15; CDR3 protein: CASRLQRYSNQPQHF
V gene: TRBV27; J gene: TRBJ2-2; CDR3 length: 16; CDR3 protein: CASSFSSRVVPGELFF
V gene: TRBV5-1; J gene: TRBJ2-3; CDR3 length: 15; CDR3 protein: CASSFGAGGTDTQYF
V gene: TRBV7-8; J gene: TRBJ2-3; CDR3 length: 14; CDR3 protein: CASSLPYSTDTQYF
V gene: TRBV10-3; J gene: TRBJ2-3; CDR3 length: 15; CDR3 protein: CAISAQGKGTDTQYF
V gene: TRBV5-5; J gene: TRBJ2-2; CDR3 length: 16; CDR3 protein: CASSLGTGSKTGELFF
V gene: TRBV6-6; J gene: TRBJ2-1; CDR3 length: 16; CDR3 protein: CASRHSGTPRNNEQFF
V gene: TRBV4-1; J gene: TRBJ1-1; CDR3 length: 12; CDR3 protein: CASSQGGGEAFF
V gene: TRBV5-5; J gene: TRBJ1-1; CDR3 length: 11; CDR3 protein: CASSLRTEAFF
V gene: TRBV5-1; J gene: TRBJ1-2; CDR3 length: 14; CDR3 protein: CASSLGQGNYGYTF
V gene: TRBV5-6; J gene: TRBJ1-5; CDR3 length: 16; CDR3 protein: CASSLGRGRGNQPQHF
V gene: TRBV7-3; J gene: TRBJ1-1; CDR3 length: 15; CDR3 protein: CASSRIRGPNTEAFF
V gene: TRBV4-1; J gene: TRBJ2-1; CDR3 length: 17; CDR3 protein: CASSQEGGGPFYNEQFF
V gene: TRBV5-6; J gene: TRBJ2-2; CDR3 length: 14; CDR3 protein: CASSPDTNTGELFF
V gene: TRBV7-2; J gene: TRBJ1-5; CDR3 length: 12; CDR3 protein: CASSSSGQPQHF
V gene: TRBV6-5; J gene: TRBJ1-5; CDR3 length: 14; CDR3 protein: CASSKTGERQPQHF
V gene: TRBV14; J gene: TRBJ2-5; CDR3 length: 14; CDR3 protein: CASSGQLLVETQYF
V gene: TRBV29-1; J gene: TRBJ2-2; CDR3 length: 13; CDR3 protein: CSSRQGGTGELFF
V gene: TRBV19; J gene: TRBJ1-2; CDR3 length: 13; CDR3 protein: CASGPTTNYGYTF
V gene: TRBV7-8; J gene: TRBJ1-1; CDR3 length: 13; CDR3 protein: CASMIGGNTEAFF
V gene: TRBV19; J gene: TRBJ1-4; CDR3 length: 14; CDR3 protein: CASRRDRENEKLFF
V gene: TRBV19; J gene: TRBJ2-7; CDR3 length: 13; CDR3 protein: CASSKARGYEQYF
V gene: TRBV6-6; J gene: TRBJ1-5; CDR3 length: 15; CDR3 protein: CASSYFGQGGQPQHF
V gene: TRBV2; J gene: TRBJ1-1; CDR3 length: 14; CDR3 protein: CASLEAGGPTEAFF
V gene: TRBV11-2; J gene: TRBJ1-1; CDR3 length: 13; CDR3 protein: CASSLGEGIAAFF
V gene: TRBV5-1; J gene: TRBJ1-3; CDR3 length: 15; CDR3 protein: CASSLGQASGNTIYF
V gene: TRBV9; J gene: TRBJ2-3; CDR3 length: 16; CDR3 protein: CASSAPLGQITDTQYF
V gene: TRBV5-1; J gene: TRBJ1-1; CDR3 length: 14; CDR3 protein: CASSLGQGRTEAFF
V gene: TRBV7-2; J gene: TRBJ1-6; CDR3 length: 14; CDR3 protein: CASSTQGYNSPLHF
V gene: TRBV29-1; J gene: TRBJ2-2; CDR3 length: 16; CDR3 protein: CSVSPSGGAHTGELFF
V gene: TRBV28; J gene: TRBJ1-2; CDR3 length: 15; CDR3 protein: CASSSPGGGPGGYTF
V gene: TRBV18; J gene: TRBJ1-3; CDR3 length: 16; CDR3 protein: CASSPRTGNSGNTIYF
V gene: TRBV4-1; J gene: TRBJ1-3; CDR3 length: 15; CDR3 protein: CASSHALGRGNTIYF
V gene: TRBV5-4; J gene: TRBJ1-4; CDR3 length: 14; CDR3 protein: CASSLSQANEKLFF
V gene: TRBV6-6; J gene: TRBJ1-1; CDR3 length: 13; CDR3 protein: CASRDTMNTEAFF
V gene: TRBV6-1; J gene: TRBJ2-7; CDR3 length: 14; CDR3 protein: CASSESGVRREQYF
V gene: TRBV2; J gene: TRBJ2-5; CDR3 length: 16; CDR3 protein: CASSELARGGGETQYF
V gene: TRBV27; J gene: TRBJ2-2; CDR3 length: 16; CDR3 protein: CASSPLTGAGAGELFF
V gene: TRBV6-1; J gene: TRBJ1-2; CDR3 length: 16; CDR3 protein: CASSEARASGWRGYTF
V gene: TRBV10-2; J gene: TRBJ1-6; CDR3 length: 16; CDR3 protein: CASSEGGLMYNSPLHF
V gene: TRBV18; J gene: TRBJ2-7; CDR3 length: 14; CDR3 protein: CASSPQESSYEQYF
V gene: TRBV27; J gene: TRBJ2-1; CDR3 length: 21; CDR3 protein: CASSSYKLGTSGGVPGGEQFF
V gene: TRBV28; J gene: TRBJ1-1; CDR3 length: 12; CDR3 protein: CASSLRNTEAFF
V gene: TRBV11-2; J gene: TRBJ2-7; CDR3 length: 13; CDR3 protein: CASSLEGADEQYF
V gene: TRBV2; J gene: TRBJ2-5; CDR3 length: 11; CDR3 protein: CASSRLETQYF
V gene: TRBV5-1; J gene: TRBJ2-1; CDR3 length: 14; CDR3 protein: CASSLFTGGYEQFF
V gene: TRBV5-1; J gene: TRBJ2-7; CDR3 length: 14; CDR3 protein: CASSAGQFNDEQYF
V gene: TRBV6-5; J gene: TRBJ1-2; CDR3 length: 14; CDR3 protein: CASRPTGQGLGYTF
V gene: TRBV10-3; J gene: TRBJ2-1; CDR3 length: 14; CDR3 protein: CAISETEGWNEQFF
V gene: TRBV10-1; J gene: TRBJ2-7; CDR3 length: 15; CDR3 protein: CASSEYRGLAGEQYF
V gene: TRBV7-9; J gene: TRBJ1-4; CDR3 length: 14; CDR3 protein: CASSQGQGREKLFF
V gene: TRBV28; J gene: TRBJ2-3; CDR3 length: 16; CDR3 protein: CASSLWFGDSTDTQYF